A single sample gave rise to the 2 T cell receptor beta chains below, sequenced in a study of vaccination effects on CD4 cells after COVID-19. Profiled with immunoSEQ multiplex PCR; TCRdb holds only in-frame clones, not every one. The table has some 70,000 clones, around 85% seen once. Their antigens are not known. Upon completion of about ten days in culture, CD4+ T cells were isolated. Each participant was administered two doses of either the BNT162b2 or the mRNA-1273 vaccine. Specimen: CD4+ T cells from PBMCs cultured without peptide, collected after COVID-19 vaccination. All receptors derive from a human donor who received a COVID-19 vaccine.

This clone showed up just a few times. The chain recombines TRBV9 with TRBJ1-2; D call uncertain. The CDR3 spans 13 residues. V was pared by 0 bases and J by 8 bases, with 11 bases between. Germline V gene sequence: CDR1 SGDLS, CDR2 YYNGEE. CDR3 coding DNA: TGTGCCAGCAGCGTAGTCGGCGGACGGGGCTACACCTTC. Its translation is CASSVVGGRGYTF.

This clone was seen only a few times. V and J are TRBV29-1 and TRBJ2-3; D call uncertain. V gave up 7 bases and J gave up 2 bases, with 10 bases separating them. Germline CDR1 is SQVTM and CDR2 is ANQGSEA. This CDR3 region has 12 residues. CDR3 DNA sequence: TGCAGCGCGATAGCTGTCACAGATACGCAGTATTTT. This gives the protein CSAIAVTDTQYF.